Each of the 13 T cell receptor beta chains below was sequenced from the same sample in a study of T-cell memory formation after mild COVID-19. A single record per CDR3 protein comes from TCRdb applying MiXCR to the 5' RACE reads. In the table there are around 440,000 distinct CDR3 sequences, roughly 20% of which are singletons. Sequenced: PBMCs or a T cell subset sorted from them (not recorded which). Every receptor here comes from an adult woman who had mild COVID-19 (a few samples of this study predate the infection). Cell type and time point are not known.

This chain uses TRBV5-6 with TRBJ1-2, with D hard to call. Germline loops: CDR1 SGHDT, CDR2 YYEEEE. V was trimmed by 3 bases and J by 6 bases, leaving 33 bases between them. The CDR3 covers 20 residues. The CDR3 bases are TGTGCCAGCAGCTCGTTGCTTGATTACGGCCACCGAACCCGAACGGATGGCTACACCTTC. Its translation: CASSSLLDYGHRTRTDGYTF.

V and J are TRBV15 and TRBJ2-5; 8 nucleotides align to TRBD2. The V segment lost 2 bases and the J segment 3 bases; nucleotides outside the gene matches: 11. This CDR3 comprises 17 residues. In germline, CDR1 is LNHNV, CDR2 YYDKDF (reference sequence). The CDR3 loop is CATSRSDQREWEETQYF. The CDR3 nucleotides read TGTGCCACCAGCAGAAGTGACCAGCGGGAGTGGGAAGAGACCCAGTACTTC. The entire variable domain, with the rest obtained from reference TRBV15 and TRBJ2-5, is as follows: DAMVIQNPRYQVTQFGKPVTLSCSQTLNHNVMYWYQQKSSQAPKLLFHYYDKDFNNEADTPDNFQSRRPNTSFCFLDIRSPGLGDTAMYLCATSRSDQREWEETQYFGPGTRLLVL.

There are a few counts of this clonotype. The chain combines TRBV7-9 with TRBJ2-7; the match to TRBD1 covers 8 bases. This CDR3 comprises 19 residues. Trimming removed 4 bases from V and 4 bases from J; junction bases left unmatched: 21. Looked up from germline, CDR1 is SEHNR and CDR2 is FQNEAQ (reference sequence). CDR3 sequence reads: CASSSPTGVLQGRLYEQYF. The CDR3 DNA is TGTGCCAGCAGCTCCCCGACAGGGGTTCTACAAGGGAGGCTTTACGAGCAGTACTTC.

This clonotype was observed a few times. V and J are TRBV28 and TRBJ1-1; D gene ambiguous. The V gene lost 4 bases and the J gene lost 3 bases, with 9 bases spanning the gap. CDR1 is MDHEN, CDR2 SYDVKM, per germline. The length of the CDR3 is 13 residues. In DNA, the CDR3 is TGTGCCAGCAGTTCCCAGGTTTACACTGAAGCTTTCTTT. Translated, it gives CASSSQVYTEAFF.

There are a few counts of this clonotype. The chain couples TRBV6-2 or TRBV6-3 to TRBJ1-1; 7 bases line up with TRBD1. With 0 bases clipped from V and 3 bases from J, the junction kept 7 bases outside the gene matches. The germline V gene encodes CDR1 MNHEY and CDR2 SVGEGT. The CDR3 length is 16 residues. CDR3 loop: CASSYSRTGGYTEAFF. The CDR3 nucleotides read TGTGCCAGCAGTTACTCGAGGACAGGCGGGTACACTGAAGCTTTCTTT.

This clonotype turned up a few times. The rearrangement uses TRBV18 and TRBJ1-2; D gene uncertain. CDR3 size: 15 residues. Germline lookup yields CDR1 KGHSH and CDR2 LQKENI. V lost 3 bases to trimming and J lost 3 bases, with 14 bases between them. DNA for the CDR3: TGTGCCAGCTCACCTGGCCCCAGGAAATACTATGGCTACACCTTC. This translates into CASSPGPRKYYGYTF.

The CDR3 protein is CASSLSRGVTPSTDTQYF. The CDR3 DNA sequence: TGCGCCAGCAGCTTAAGCAGGGGAGTTACCCCTAGCACAGATACGCAGTATTTT. The chain has TRBV5-1 and TRBJ2-3; the D gene is possibly TRBD1 (6 bases). Germline lookup yields CDR1 SGHRS and CDR2 YFSETQ. Deletions cut 2 bases from V and 0 bases from J, with 19 bases between. The CDR3 is made up of 18 amino acids.

The J gene is TRBJ2-5, the V gene TRBV7-2, with 8 bases aligning to TRBD1. The germline V gene encodes CDR1 SGHTA and CDR2 FQGNSA. The ends lost 5 bases at V and 0 bases at J; junction bases unmatched: 5. This CDR3 region has 15 residues. The CDR3 bases are TGTGCCAGCAGCGGTACAGGGGGATACCAAGAGACCCAGTACTTC. Translated: CASSGTGGYQETQYF.

The chain joins TRBV27 to TRBJ2-1; TRBD2 matches 13 bases. CDR3 length: 14 residues. CDR1 is MNHEY and CDR2 is SMNVEV in the germline V gene (reference sequence). V lost 6 bases to trimming and J lost 7 bases; unmatched junction nucleotides: 3. Written as DNA, the CDR3 is TGTGCCAGCAGGAAGGGACTAGCGGGGAATGAGCAGTTCTTC. Its protein is CASRKGLAGNEQFF.

This clonotype was found a few times. This sequence joins TRBV11-3 and TRBJ1-4; unclear D gene. In germline, CDR1 is SGHNT, CDR2 YENEEA. The CDR3 has 13 amino acids. V lost 3 bases and J lost 8, with 10 bases in between. The CDR3 is CASSFVAGEKLFF. The CDR3 nucleotides are TGTGCCAGCAGCTTCGTAGCGGGGGAAAAACTGTTTTTT. The full variable domain, with the rest looked up from reference TRBV11-3 and TRBJ1-4, is EAGVVQSPRYKIIEKKQPVAFWCNPISGHNTLYWYLQNLGQGPELLIRYENEEAVDDSQLPKDRFSAERLKGVDSTLKIQPAELGDSAVYLCASSFVAGEKLFFGSGTQLSVL.

This clonotype turned up a few times. The J gene is TRBJ2-5, the V gene TRBV5-4, with 7 bases matching TRBD1. In germline, CDR1 is SGHNT, CDR2 YYREEE (reference sequence). This CDR3 contains 15 residues. The ends lost 0 bases at V and 7 bases at J; junction bases unmatched: 9. The CDR3 loop is CASSLGGTAEGTQYF. The CDR3 DNA follows: TGTGCCAGCAGCTTGGGAGGGACAGCCGAGGGGACCCAGTACTTC.

The chain joins TRBV5-1 to TRBJ2-1; D is tentatively TRBD1 or TRBD2 (5 bases each). With 3 bases removed from V and 6 bases from J, the gap between germline ends came to 10 bases. This CDR3 contains 13 residues. The germline V gene encodes CDR1 SGHRS and CDR2 YFSETQ. This chain's CDR3 is CASSSGPANEQFF. CDR3 bases: TGCGCCAGCAGCTCGGGACCCGCCAATGAGCAGTTCTTC. Filled out from reference TRBV5-1 and TRBJ2-1, the complete variable domain reads KAGVTQTPRYLIKTRGQQVTLSCSPISGHRSVSWYQQTPGQGLQFLFEYFSETQRNKGNFPGRFSGRQFSNSRSEMNVSTLELGDSALYLCASSSGPANEQFFGPGTRLTVL.

A few counts support this clonotype. This chain joins TRBV5-5 and TRBJ1-4; possible D gene TRBD1, 5 bases. There are 14 residues in the CDR3. Germline CDR1 SGHKS, CDR2 YYEKEE (reference sequence). V was trimmed by 4 bases and J by 8 bases, leaving 15 bases between them. CDR3 coding DNA: TGTGCCAGCAGCCCCCACTCAAGGGACGAAAAACTGTTTTTT. It yields the protein CASSPHSRDEKLFF.